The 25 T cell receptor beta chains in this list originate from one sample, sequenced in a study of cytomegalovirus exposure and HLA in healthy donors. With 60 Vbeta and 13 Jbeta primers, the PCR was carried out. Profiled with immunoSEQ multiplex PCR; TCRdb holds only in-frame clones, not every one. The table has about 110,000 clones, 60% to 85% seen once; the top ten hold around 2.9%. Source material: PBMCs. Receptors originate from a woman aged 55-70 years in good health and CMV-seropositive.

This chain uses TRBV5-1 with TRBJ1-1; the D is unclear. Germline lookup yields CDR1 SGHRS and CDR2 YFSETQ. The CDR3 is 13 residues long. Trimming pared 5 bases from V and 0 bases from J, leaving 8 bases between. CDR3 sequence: CASRYSLNTEAFF. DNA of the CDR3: TGCGCCAGCAGGTACAGCCTGAACACTGAAGCTTTCTTT.

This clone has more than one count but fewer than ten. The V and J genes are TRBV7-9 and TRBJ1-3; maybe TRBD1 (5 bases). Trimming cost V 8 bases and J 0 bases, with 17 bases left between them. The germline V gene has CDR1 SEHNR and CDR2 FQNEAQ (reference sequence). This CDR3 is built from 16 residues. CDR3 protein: CASGLRGAFSGNTIYF. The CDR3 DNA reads TGTGCCAGCGGGCTCCGTGGGGCGTTCTCTGGAAACACCATATATTTT.

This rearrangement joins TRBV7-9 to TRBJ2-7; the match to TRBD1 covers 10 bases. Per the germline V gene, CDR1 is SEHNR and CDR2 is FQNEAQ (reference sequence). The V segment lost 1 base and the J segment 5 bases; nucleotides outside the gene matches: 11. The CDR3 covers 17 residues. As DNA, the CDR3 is TGTGCCAGCAGCTTAGTGAAGGGACAGGGGCGCTGGGACGAGCAGTACTTC. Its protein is CASSLVKGQGRWDEQYF.

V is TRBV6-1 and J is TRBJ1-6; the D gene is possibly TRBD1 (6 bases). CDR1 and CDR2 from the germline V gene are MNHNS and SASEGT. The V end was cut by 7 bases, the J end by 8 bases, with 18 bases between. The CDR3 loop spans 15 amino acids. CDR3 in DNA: TGTGCCAGCAATGATGTATGGACAGCTTATTCACCCCTCCACTTT. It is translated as CASNDVWTAYSPLHF.

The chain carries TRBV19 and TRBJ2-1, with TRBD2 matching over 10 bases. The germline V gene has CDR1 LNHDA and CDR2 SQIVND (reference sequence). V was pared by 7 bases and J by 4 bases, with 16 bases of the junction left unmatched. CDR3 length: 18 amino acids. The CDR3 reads CASTLYPGRTSGYNEQFF. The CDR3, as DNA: TGTGCCAGTACCCTATACCCCGGGCGGACTAGCGGATACAATGAGCAGTTCTTC. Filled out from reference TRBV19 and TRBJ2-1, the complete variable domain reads DGGITQSPKYLFRKEGQNVTLSCEQNLNHDAMYWYRQDPGQGLRLIYYSQIVNDFQKGDIAEGYSVSREKKESFPLTVTSAQKNPTAFYLCASTLYPGRTSGYNEQFFGPGTRLTVL.

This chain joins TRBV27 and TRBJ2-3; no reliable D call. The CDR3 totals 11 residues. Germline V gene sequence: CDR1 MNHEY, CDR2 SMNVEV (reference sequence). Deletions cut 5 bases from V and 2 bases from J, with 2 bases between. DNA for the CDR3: TGTGCCAGCAGTCACACAGATACGCAGTATTTT. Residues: CASSHTDTQYF.

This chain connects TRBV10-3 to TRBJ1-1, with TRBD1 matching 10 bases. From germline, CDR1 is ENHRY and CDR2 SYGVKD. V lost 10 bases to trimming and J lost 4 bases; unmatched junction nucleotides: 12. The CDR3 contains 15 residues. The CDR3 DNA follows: TGTGCCAGCAGCAGGCTGGGGACAGGGGTCACTGAAGCTTTCTTT. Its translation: CASSRLGTGVTEAFF.

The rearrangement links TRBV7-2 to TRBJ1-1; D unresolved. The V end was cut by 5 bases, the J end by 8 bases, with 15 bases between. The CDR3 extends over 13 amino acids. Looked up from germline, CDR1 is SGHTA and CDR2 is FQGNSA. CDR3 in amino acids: CASSQYTGKEAFF. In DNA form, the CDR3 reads TGTGCCAGCAGCCAATATACCGGGAAAGAAGCTTTCTTT.

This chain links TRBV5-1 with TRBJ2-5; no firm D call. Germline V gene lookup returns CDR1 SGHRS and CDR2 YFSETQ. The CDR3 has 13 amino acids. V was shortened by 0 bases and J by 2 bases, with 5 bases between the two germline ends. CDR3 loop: CASSLVQQETQYF. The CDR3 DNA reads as TGCGCCAGCAGCTTGGTCCAGCAAGAGACCCAGTACTTC.

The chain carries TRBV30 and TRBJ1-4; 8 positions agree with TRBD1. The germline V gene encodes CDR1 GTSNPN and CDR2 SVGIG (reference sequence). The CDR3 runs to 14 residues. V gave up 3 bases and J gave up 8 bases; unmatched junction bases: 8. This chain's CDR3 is CAWSGQGILEKLFF. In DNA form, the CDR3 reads TGTGCCTGGAGCGGACAGGGCATACTCGAAAAACTGTTTTTT.

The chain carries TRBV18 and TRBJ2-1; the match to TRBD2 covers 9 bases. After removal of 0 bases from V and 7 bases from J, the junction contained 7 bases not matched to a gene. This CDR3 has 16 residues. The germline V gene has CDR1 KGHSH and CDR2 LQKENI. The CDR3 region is CASSPPGGRARNEQFF. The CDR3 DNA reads TGTGCCAGCTCACCACCGGGCGGGAGGGCCCGTAATGAGCAGTTCTTC.

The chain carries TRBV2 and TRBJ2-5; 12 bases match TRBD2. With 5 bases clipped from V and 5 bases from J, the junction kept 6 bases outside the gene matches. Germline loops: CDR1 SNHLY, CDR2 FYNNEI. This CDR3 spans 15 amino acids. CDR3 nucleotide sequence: TGTGCCAGCAGTTCCGGACTAGCGGGATGGGAGACCCAGTACTTC. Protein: CASSSGLAGWETQYF.

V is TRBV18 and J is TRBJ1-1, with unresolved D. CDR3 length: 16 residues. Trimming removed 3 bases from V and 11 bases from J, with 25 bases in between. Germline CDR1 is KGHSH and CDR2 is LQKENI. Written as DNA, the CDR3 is TGTGCCAGCTCACCGCGAGCGCAGGCCGGGTTACGAGGGGCTTTCTTT. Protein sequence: CASSPRAQAGLRGAFF.

The CDR3 region has the DNA TGTGCCATCAGTGAGTCCGCAATATTAGGGACAGGGGGCAAAGCTTTCTTT. Translation gives CAISESAILGTGGKAFF. The gene calls are TRBV10-3 and TRBJ1-1; TRBD1 matches at 12 bases. Germline V gene sequence: CDR1 ENHRY, CDR2 SYGVKD. V dropped 0 bases and J dropped 9; count of bases not matched to a gene: 11. The CDR3 runs 17 residues.

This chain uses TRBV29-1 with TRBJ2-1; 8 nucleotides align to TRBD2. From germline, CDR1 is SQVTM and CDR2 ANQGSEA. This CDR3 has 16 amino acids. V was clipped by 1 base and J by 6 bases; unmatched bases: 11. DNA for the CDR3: TGCAGCGTTGAAGTATGGGCGAGCGGGGGAATCAATGAGCAGTTCTTC. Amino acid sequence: CSVEVWASGGINEQFF.

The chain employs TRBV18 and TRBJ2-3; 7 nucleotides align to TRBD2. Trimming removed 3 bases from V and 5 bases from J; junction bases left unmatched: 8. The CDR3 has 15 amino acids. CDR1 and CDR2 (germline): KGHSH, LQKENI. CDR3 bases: TGTGCCAGCTCACCTTGGGGCGGGAGTGGAGATACGCAGTATTTT. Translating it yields CASSPWGGSGDTQYF.

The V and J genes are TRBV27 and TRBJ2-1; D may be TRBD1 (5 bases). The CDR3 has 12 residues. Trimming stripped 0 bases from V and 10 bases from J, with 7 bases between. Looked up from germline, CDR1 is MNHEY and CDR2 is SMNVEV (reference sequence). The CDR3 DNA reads TGTGCCAGCAGTTTATCGGGGCGGGAGCAGTTCTTC. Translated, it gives CASSLSGREQFF.

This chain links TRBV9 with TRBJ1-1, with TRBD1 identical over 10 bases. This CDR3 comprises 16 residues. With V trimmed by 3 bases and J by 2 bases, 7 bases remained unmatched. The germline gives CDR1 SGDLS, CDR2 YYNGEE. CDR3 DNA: TGTGCCAGCAGCGGTCCGGGACAGGGGATTAACACTGAAGCTTTCTTT. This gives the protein CASSGPGQGINTEAFF.

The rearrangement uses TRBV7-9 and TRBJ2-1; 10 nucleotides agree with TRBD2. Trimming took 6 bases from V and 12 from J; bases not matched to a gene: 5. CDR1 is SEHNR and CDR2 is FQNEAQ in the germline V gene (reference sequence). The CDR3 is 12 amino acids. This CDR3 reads CASSPRTSGQFF. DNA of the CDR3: TGTGCCAGCAGTCCTCGGACTAGCGGGCAGTTCTTC.

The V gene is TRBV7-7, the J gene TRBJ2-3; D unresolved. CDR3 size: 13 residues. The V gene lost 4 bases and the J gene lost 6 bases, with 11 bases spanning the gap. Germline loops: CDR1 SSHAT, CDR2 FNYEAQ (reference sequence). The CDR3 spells CASSSVDWDTQYF. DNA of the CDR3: TGTGCCAGCAGCTCGGTTGATTGGGATACGCAGTATTTT.

The CDR3 is CAWSVLRARGETQYF. CDR3 DNA: TGTGCCTGGAGTGTACTAAGGGCGCGGGGGGAGACCCAGTACTTC. The J gene is TRBJ2-5, the V gene TRBV30, with 7 bases fitting TRBD2. V lost 0 bases and J lost 5; bases outside the gene matches: 9. The CDR3 totals 15 residues. Germline V gene lookup returns CDR1 GTSNPN and CDR2 SVGIG (reference sequence).

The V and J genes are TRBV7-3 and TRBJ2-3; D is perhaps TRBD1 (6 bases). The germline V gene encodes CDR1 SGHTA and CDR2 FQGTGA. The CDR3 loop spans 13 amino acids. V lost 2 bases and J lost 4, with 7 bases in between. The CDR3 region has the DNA TGTGCCAGCAGCTTAGAGGGGGCAGATACGCAGTATTTT. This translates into CASSLEGADTQYF.

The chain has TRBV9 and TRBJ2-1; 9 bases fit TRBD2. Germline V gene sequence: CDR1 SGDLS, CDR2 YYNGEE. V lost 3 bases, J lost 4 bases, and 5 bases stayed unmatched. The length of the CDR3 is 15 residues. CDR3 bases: TGTGCCAGCAGCGACAGACTAGCGGCTTACAATGAGCAGTTCTTC. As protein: CASSDRLAAYNEQFF.

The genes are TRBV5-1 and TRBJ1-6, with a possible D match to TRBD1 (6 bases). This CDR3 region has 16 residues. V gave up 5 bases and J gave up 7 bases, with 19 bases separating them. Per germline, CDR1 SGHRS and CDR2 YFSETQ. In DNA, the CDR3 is TGCGCCAGCAGTAGGGACACCAATTACCCAAATTCACCCCTCCACTTT. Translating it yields CASSRDTNYPNSPLHF.

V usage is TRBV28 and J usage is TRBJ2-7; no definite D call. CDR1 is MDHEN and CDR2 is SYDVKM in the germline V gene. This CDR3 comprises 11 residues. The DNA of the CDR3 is TGTCCGACTGGTTACTCCTACGAGCAGTACTTC. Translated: CPTGYSYEQYF.